The clone carrying this T cell receptor (beta chain) has at least ten counts. The antigen remains undetermined. At one of its ends the junction is not consistent with the germline gene, which may arise from a read error. Germline V gene lookup returns CDR1 SSHAT and CDR2 FNYEAQ (reference sequence). This CDR3 is 14 amino acids long. The sample belongs to a study of early T cells in non-severe SARS-CoV-2 infection. Study background: Unpaired chains resulted from sequencing bulk RNA of unsorted whole blood.

Separate cDNA molecules each had unique molecular identifiers attached to them. MiXCR, run by TCRdb on the 5' RACE reads, gives a single entry per CDR3 protein. Of about 64,000 distinct CDR3 sequences listed, approximately 10% are singletons. Broader study findings: Lookups in VDJdb leaned toward anti-spike CD8 responses and missed private and CD4 specificities.

This material consisted of whole blood, taken at baseline. This clonotype was sampled from an adult who was a healthcare worker with PCR-confirmed SARS-CoV-2 infection or an uninfected control (not recorded which). The rearrangement joins TRBV7-7 to TRBJ2-3, with a weak D call TRBD1 (6 bases). In nucleotides, the CDR3 is TGTGCTAGCAGCTTATCAGGGGGCACAGATACGCAGTATTTT. It is translated as CASSLSGGTDTQYF.